The 23 T cell receptor beta chains presented below share a single source sample, sequenced in a study of vaccination effects on CD4 cells after COVID-19. For these receptors, no antigen is known. TCRdb's copy holds only in-frame clones and misses some; the assay was immunoSEQ multiplex PCR. Here the sample spans tens of thousands of clones, roughly 75% being singletons. Researchers isolated CD4+ T cells once roughly nine days of culture had elapsed. Of the BNT162b2 and mRNA-1273 vaccines, participants received two doses of one or the other. The source material was CD4+ T cells from PBMCs cultured without peptide, sampled after COVID-19 vaccination. These receptors all stem from a human donor who received a COVID-19 vaccine.

This chain links TRBV5-1 with TRBJ1-4, with TRBD1 identical over 7 bases. The length of the CDR3 is 14 residues. The V segment lost 4 bases and the J segment 3 bases; nucleotides outside the gene matches: 3. Germline CDR1 reads SGHRS; CDR2 reads YFSETQ. CDR3 amino acids: CASSMGQPNEKLFF. DNA of the CDR3: TGCGCCAGCAGCATGGGACAGCCTAATGAAAAACTGTTTTTT. Together with reference TRBV5-1 and TRBJ1-4, the CDR3 gives the full variable domain: KAGVTQTPRYLIKTRGQQVTLSCSPISGHRSVSWYQQTPGQGLQFLFEYFSETQRNKGNFPGRFSGRQFSNSRSEMNVSTLELGDSALYLCASSMGQPNEKLFFGSGTQLSVL.

The chain couples TRBV5-1 to TRBJ2-5; D gene uncertain. Germline CDR1 reads SGHRS; CDR2 reads YFSETQ. This CDR3 has 14 amino acids. V was cut by 0 bases and J by 5 bases, with 11 bases left in between. The chain's CDR3 is CASSLVPGRETQYF. The CDR3 DNA reads TGCGCCAGCAGCTTGGTTCCAGGTCGTGAGACCCAGTACTTC. The full variable domain, completed using reference TRBV5-1 and TRBJ2-5, is KAGVTQTPRYLIKTRGQQVTLSCSPISGHRSVSWYQQTPGQGLQFLFEYFSETQRNKGNFPGRFSGRQFSNSRSEMNVSTLELGDSALYLCASSLVPGRETQYFGPGTRLLVL.

The V and J genes are TRBV6-2 or TRBV6-3 and TRBJ1-1; TRBD1 is a possible D gene (5 bases). CDR1 is MNHEY and CDR2 is SVGEGT in the germline V gene. The CDR3 loop spans 14 amino acids. Trimming pared 6 bases from V and 0 bases from J, leaving 11 bases between. The DNA for the CDR3 is TGTGCCAGCAGCCCGACAGCTCTGAACACTGAAGCTTTCTTT. It yields the protein CASSPTALNTEAFF.

The chain has TRBV19 and TRBJ2-5; D is uncertain. Trimming left V 6 bases short and J 0 bases short, with 5 bases between. The CDR3 runs 12 residues. Per the germline V gene, CDR1 is LNHDA and CDR2 is SQIVND (reference sequence). CDR3 DNA: TGTGCCAGTAGCTGGAACCAAGAGACCCAGTACTTC. Translating gives CASSWNQETQYF.

The chain has TRBV5-1 and TRBJ1-2, with D possibly TRBD1 on 6 matching bases. Trimming cost V 2 bases and J 1 base, with 12 bases left between them. Germline CDR1 and CDR2: SGHRS and YFSETQ. The length of the CDR3 is 15 residues. CDR3 nucleotides: TGCGCCAGCAGCTTATGGACAGACAGTAACTATGGCTACACCTTC. It specifies CASSLWTDSNYGYTF.

V usage is TRBV7-3 and J usage is TRBJ2-7; 12 positions match TRBD2. From germline, CDR1 is SGHTA and CDR2 FQGTGA. The CDR3 extends over 17 amino acids. V dropped 4 bases and J dropped 2; count of bases not matched to a gene: 9. The CDR3, as DNA: TGTGCCAGCAGCTCACGGACTAGCGGGGCGGCGGCCTACGAGCAGTACGTC. Protein sequence: CASSSRTSGAAAYEQYV.

The rearrangement joins TRBV7-6 to TRBJ2-7; D remains unclear. The CDR3 consists of 15 residues. Between the trimmed V and J ends, which lost 3 bases and 6 bases, there was a span of 18 bases. Looked up from germline, CDR1 is SGHVS and CDR2 is FNYEAQ. CDR3 amino acids: CASSFSPGQAGEQYV. The CDR3, as DNA: TGTGCCAGCAGCTTTTCCCCTGGCCAGGCCGGCGAGCAGTACGTC.

The chain links TRBV11-2 to TRBJ1-2; possibly TRBD1 for D (5 bases). V was trimmed by 11 bases and J by 6 bases, leaving 19 bases between them. The CDR3 loop spans 13 amino acids. Germline loops: CDR1 SGHAT, CDR2 FQNNGV. The CDR3: CASRGGSLDGYTF. The CDR3 nucleotides read TGTGCCTCCCGTGGGGGATCACTAGATGGCTACACCTTC.

V is TRBV5-1 and J is TRBJ2-1; 8 bases agree with TRBD1. Germline V gives CDR1 SGHRS, CDR2 YFSETQ. This CDR3 is built from 16 residues. The V and J ends lost 4 bases and 0 bases, in that order; junction bases with no gene match: 6. CDR3 in DNA: TGCGCCAGCAGCCCCGGACAGGGAAGCTCCTACAATGAGCAGTTCTTC. This translates into CASSPGQGSSYNEQFF.

This clone was seen only once. The rearrangement uses TRBV2 and TRBJ2-3; D is possibly TRBD1 (6 bases). Between the trimmed V and J ends, which lost 8 bases and 0 bases, there was a span of 12 bases. This CDR3 spans 14 amino acids. The germline gives CDR1 SNHLY, CDR2 FYNNEI. In DNA form, the CDR3 reads TGTGCCAGCGACAGGCCCCCTAGCACAGATACGCAGTATTTT. Encoded protein: CASDRPPSTDTQYF.

For the CDR3, the DNA is TGCGCCAGCAGCTTGGGGGGGGCCCAATCCCTTGAAGCTTTCTTT. Translating it yields CASSLGGAQSLEAFF. The V call is TRBV5-1, the J call TRBJ1-1; D is perhaps TRBD1 (6 bases). Germline values: CDR1 SGHRS, CDR2 YFSETQ. The CDR3 spans 15 residues. V lost 0 bases to trimming and J lost 7 bases, with 16 bases between them. Combining the CDR3 with reference TRBV5-1 and TRBJ1-1 gives the whole variable domain KAGVTQTPRYLIKTRGQQVTLSCSPISGHRSVSWYQQTPGQGLQFLFEYFSETQRNKGNFPGRFSGRQFSNSRSEMNVSTLELGDSALYLCASSLGGAQSLEAFFGQGTRLTVV.

The V call is TRBV6-5, the J call TRBJ1-1; D may be TRBD1 (6 bases). V lost 10 bases, J lost 0 bases, and 9 bases lay in between. The CDR3 covers 12 residues. Germline loops: CDR1 MNHEY, CDR2 SVGAGI. CDR3 amino acids: CATHRVNTEAFF. CDR3 coding DNA: TGTGCCACACACAGGGTGAACACTGAAGCTTTCTTT.

The chain links TRBV5-1 to TRBJ1-1, with D possibly being TRBD1 (5 bases). V shed 0 bases and J shed 3 bases, with 9 bases lying between them. Germline-derived CDR1 and CDR2 are SGHRS and YFSETQ. The CDR3 has 14 residues. CDR3 residues: CASSLGGSYTEAFF. The CDR3 region has the DNA TGCGCCAGCAGCTTGGGGGGCTCCTACACTGAAGCTTTCTTT. The entire variable domain, with the rest obtained from reference TRBV5-1 and TRBJ1-1, is as follows: KAGVTQTPRYLIKTRGQQVTLSCSPISGHRSVSWYQQTPGQGLQFLFEYFSETQRNKGNFPGRFSGRQFSNSRSEMNVSTLELGDSALYLCASSLGGSYTEAFFGQGTRLTVV.

The chain joins TRBV4-1 to TRBJ2-6; 9 bases align to TRBD2. Trimming removed 2 bases from V and 0 bases from J; junction bases left unmatched: 2. Germline lookup yields CDR1 MGHRA and CDR2 YSYEKL. The CDR3 length is 17 residues. The CDR3 reads CASSQRGGASGANVLTF. The CDR3 bases are TGCGCCAGCAGCCAACGCGGGGGGGCCTCTGGGGCCAACGTCCTGACTTTC.

The genes are TRBV18 and TRBJ1-5; 7 bases fit TRBD1. This CDR3 is built from 15 residues. Per germline, CDR1 KGHSH and CDR2 LQKENI. With 4 bases clipped from V and 4 bases from J, the junction kept 7 bases outside the gene matches. The CDR3 DNA follows: TGTGCCAGCTCACGCGTGACAGGGTTAAATCAGCCCCAGCATTTT. Protein: CASSRVTGLNQPQHF.

The chain couples TRBV7-2 to TRBJ2-1; TRBD2 matches at 10 bases. V lost 3 bases, J lost 4 bases, and 3 bases stayed unmatched. CDR1 is SGHTA and CDR2 is FQGNSA in the germline V gene. The CDR3 consists of 15 residues. The CDR3 is CASSFQAGGYNEQFF. CDR3 DNA: TGTGCCAGCAGCTTTCAAGCGGGGGGGTACAATGAGCAGTTCTTC.

The CDR3 nucleotides read TGTGCCAGCAGTTTTGGCGAGGGAACTGAGCAGTTCTTC. This translates into CASSFGEGTEQFF. The chain combines TRBV12-3 or TRBV12-4 with TRBJ2-1; weak D call: TRBD2 (5 bases). CDR3 size: 13 residues. V gave up 3 bases and J gave up 9 bases, with 12 bases separating them.

The rearrangement links TRBV12-3 or TRBV12-4 to TRBJ1-3; D gene uncertain. Trimming stripped 2 bases from V and 3 bases from J, with 5 bases between. The CDR3 is made up of 13 amino acids. CDR3 sequence (DNA): TGTGCCAGCAGTTTACTCCGTGGAAACACCATATATTTT. It codes for CASSLLRGNTIYF.

As DNA, the CDR3 is TGCGCCAGCAGCTTGTTGCGCCAAGAGACCCAGTACTTC. Its protein is CASSLLRQETQYF. The rearrangement joins TRBV5-1 to TRBJ2-5; D gene uncertain. Germline V gene data show CDR1 as SGHRS and CDR2 as YFSETQ. Trimming removed 1 base at V and 1 base at J, with 5 bases between. This CDR3 region has 13 residues.

This chain links TRBV10-1 with TRBJ2-7, with TRBD1 matching over 7 bases. The germline V gene encodes CDR1 WNHNN and CDR2 SYGVQD (reference sequence). V lost 3 bases to trimming and J lost 6 bases; unmatched junction nucleotides: 5. This CDR3 region has 13 residues. The CDR3 region has the DNA TGCGCCAGCAGTGACCGACAGGGTGGCGAGCAGTACGTC. Amino acids: CASSDRQGGEQYV.

This clone has more than one count but fewer than ten. V usage is TRBV5-1 and J usage is TRBJ1-2, with 12 bases lining up with TRBD1. Germline V gene lookup returns CDR1 SGHRS and CDR2 YFSETQ. There are 15 residues in the CDR3. J was trimmed by 8 bases and V by 0 bases; bases with no gene match: 5. CDR3 region: CASSLDGTGGKGYTF. CDR3 sequence (DNA): TGCGCCAGCAGCTTGGATGGGACAGGGGGCAAGGGCTACACCTTC.

V is TRBV3-1 (or the pseudogene TRBV3-2) and J is TRBJ1-2; D is possibly TRBD1 (5 bases). In germline, CDR1 is LGHDT, CDR2 YNNKEL (reference sequence). CDR3 size: 13 residues. V lost 2 bases and J 2 bases, leaving 6 bases between the germline ends. CDR3 sequence (DNA): TGTGCCAGCAGCCAACGGGACAACTATGGCTACACCTTC. It is translated as CASSQRDNYGYTF.

The genes are TRBV28 and TRBJ2-2, with 8 positions matching TRBD1. Germline V lookup: CDR1 MDHEN, CDR2 SYDVKM. This CDR3 is 15 amino acids long. After removal of 4 bases from V and 7 bases from J, the junction contained 8 bases not matched to a gene. The CDR3, as DNA: TGTGCCAGCAGTTCGGAGTCAGGGGGCATCGGGGAGCTGTTTTTT. It yields the protein CASSSESGGIGELFF. Based on the CDR3 plus reference TRBV28 and TRBJ2-2, the full variable domain is DVKVTQSSRYLVKRTGEKVFLECVQDMDHENMFWYRQDPGLGLRLIYFSYDVKMKEKGDIPEGYSVSREKKERFSLILESASTNQTSMYLCASSSESGGIGELFFGEGSRLTVL.